These 21 T cell receptor beta chains came from one sample sequenced in a study of CD8 T cells in Susac syndrome. After extraction with the RNeasy kit, 0.5 to 1 ug of the RNA was reverse transcribed using random hexamers. TCRdb re-analysed the immunoSEQ multiplex PCR reads in MiXCR, keeping a single row per CDR3 protein. Of 400,000 or so distinct CDR3 sequences listed, more than 80% were seen once; the top ten hold more than 0.09%. Source material: CD8+ T cells from PBMCs. The origin of the receptors is a human donor with multiple sclerosis.

The chain joins TRBV28 to TRBJ1-1; no clear D. The CDR3 is made up of 15 amino acids. Germline lookup yields CDR1 MDHEN and CDR2 SYDVKM. The V and J ends lost 5 bases and 5 bases respectively, with 18 bases between them. Written as DNA, the CDR3 is TGTGCCAGCAGTACCATGTTAGGGATTTGGACTGAAGCTTTCTTT. Protein product: CASSTMLGIWTEAFF.

The V and J genes are TRBV12-3 or TRBV12-4 and TRBJ1-1, with D unresolved. The CDR3 is 14 amino acids. The ends were cut back, 5 bases at V and 3 bases at J, with 13 bases in the middle. CDR3 amino acids: CASSPPGVYTEAFF. The CDR3 coding sequence is TGTGCCAGCAGTCCCCCCGGGGTGTACACTGAAGCTTTCTTT.

This chain links TRBV7-9 with TRBJ2-1, with 8 bases matching TRBD1. CDR3 length equals 14 residues. Germline loops: CDR1 SEHNR, CDR2 FQNEAQ (reference sequence). Trimming removed 2 bases from V and 5 bases from J; junction bases left unmatched: 2. This CDR3 is CASSLQGAHNEQFF. CDR3 coding DNA: TGTGCCAGCAGCTTACAGGGGGCCCACAATGAGCAGTTCTTC.

The genes are TRBV10-1 and TRBJ2-1, with TRBD2 matching over 9 bases. V was clipped by 7 bases and J by 9 bases; unmatched bases: 16. Germline assignment: CDR1 WNHNN and CDR2 SYGVQD (reference sequence). This CDR3 contains 16 residues. Here the CDR3 reads CASNPLGGRARGEQFF. For the CDR3, the DNA is TGCGCCAGCAATCCATTAGGCGGGAGGGCCCGGGGTGAGCAGTTCTTC.

The rearrangement joins TRBV10-3 to TRBJ1-6, with 11 bases identical to TRBD1. This CDR3 comprises 14 residues. Germline V gene sequence: CDR1 ENHRY, CDR2 SYGVKD. With 4 bases clipped from V and 8 bases from J, the junction kept 1 base outside the gene matches. The CDR3 sequence is CAISAGQGDSPLHF. The CDR3 DNA is TGTGCCATCAGTGCGGGACAGGGGGATTCACCCCTCCACTTT.

V gene TRBV7-8 combines with J gene TRBJ2-7; TRBD1 might be the D (6 bases). CDR1 is SGHVS, CDR2 FQNEAQ, per germline. V was cut by 5 bases and J by 5 bases, with 10 bases left in between. The CDR3 runs 12 residues. DNA of the CDR3: TGTGCCAGCAGCCGCTCAGGGGACGAGCAGTACTTC. Its protein product is CASSRSGDEQYF.

The chain employs TRBV2 and TRBJ1-1, with D hard to call. The ends were cut back, 10 bases at V and 4 bases at J, with 10 bases in the middle. CDR3 length equals 11 residues. Germline V gene lookup returns CDR1 SNHLY and CDR2 FYNNEI. For the CDR3, the DNA is TGTGCCAACTGGTGGGGCACTGAAGCTTTCTTT. Translation: CANWWGTEAFF.

This chain joins TRBV4-1 and TRBJ1-1; no definite D call. Trimming cost V 5 bases and J 8 bases, with 15 bases left between them. Germline V gene lookup returns CDR1 MGHRA and CDR2 YSYEKL. The length of the CDR3 is 13 residues. Here the CDR3 DNA reads TGCGCCAGCAGCTCCTCCATGGTTTCCGAAGCTTTCTTT. Its protein product is CASSSSMVSEAFF.

This clonotype was detected only once. The CDR3 spells CASSPGWPEAFF. CDR3 DNA: TGCGCCAGCAGCCCAGGGTGGCCTGAAGCTTTCTTT. The chain has TRBV5-1 and TRBJ1-1; TRBD1 is a possible D gene (5 bases). Trimming stripped 4 bases from V and 6 bases from J, with 10 bases between. The CDR3 contains 12 residues. The V gene's germline CDR1 is SGHRS and CDR2 YFSETQ.

The chain couples TRBV11-1 to TRBJ2-1; 16 bases fit TRBD2. Trimming at V came to 5 bases and at J to 5 bases, leaving 18 bases not matched to a gene. CDR1 is SGHAT, CDR2 FQDESV, per germline (reference sequence). This CDR3 has 21 residues. The CDR3 region is CASSPETGLAGGPVVHNEQFF. The CDR3, as DNA: TGTGCCAGCAGCCCCGAGACGGGACTAGCGGGAGGGCCCGTCGTGCACAATGAGCAGTTCTTC.

The rearrangement uses TRBV18 and TRBJ2-7; D ambiguous. Trimming cost V 0 bases and J 3 bases, with 6 bases left between them. The length of the CDR3 is 13 residues. Germline CDR1 KGHSH, CDR2 LQKENI. The CDR3 reads CASSPPDGYEQYF. CDR3 in DNA: TGTGCCAGCTCACCACCTGACGGCTACGAGCAGTACTTC.

In this sample, this clonotype turned up a few times. The chain has TRBV5-1 and TRBJ2-7, with a tentative D call TRBD1 (5 bases). V shed 0 bases and J shed 2 bases, with 12 bases lying between them. Germline CDR1 is SGHRS and CDR2 is YFSETQ. This CDR3 has 15 residues. This chain's CDR3 is CASSLEKAGTYEQYF. The DNA of the CDR3 is TGCGCCAGCAGCTTGGAAAAGGCAGGGACCTACGAGCAGTACTTC.

The chain links TRBV7-9 to TRBJ2-7; D uncertain. This CDR3 is 14 amino acids long. The V gene's germline CDR1 is SEHNR and CDR2 FQNEAQ (reference sequence). Trimming removed 4 bases from V and 0 bases from J, with 10 bases in between. CDR3 amino acids: CASSSGSSSYEQYF. The CDR3 DNA is TGTGCCAGCAGCTCCGGGTCTTCCTCCTACGAGCAGTACTTC.

This clonotype was seen a few times. This chain connects TRBV19 to TRBJ1-1; D is ambiguous. The CDR3 covers 12 residues. V shed 1 base and J shed 4 bases, with 4 bases lying between them. From germline, CDR1 is LNHDA and CDR2 SQIVND (reference sequence). This CDR3 reads CASSIGLTEAFF. DNA for the CDR3: TGTGCCAGTAGTATAGGACTCACTGAAGCTTTCTTT. Looking up the rest from reference TRBV19 and TRBJ1-1 gives the full variable domain: DGGITQSPKYLFRKEGQNVTLSCEQNLNHDAMYWYRQDPGQGLRLIYYSQIVNDFQKGDIAEGYSVSREKKESFPLTVTSAQKNPTAFYLCASSIGLTEAFFGQGTRLTVV.

The rearrangement uses TRBV28 and TRBJ2-1; 7 nucleotides match TRBD1. The V gene's germline CDR1 is MDHEN and CDR2 SYDVKM. CDR3 length: 15 residues. Trimming removed 5 bases from V and 3 bases from J; junction bases left unmatched: 7. In DNA form, the CDR3 reads TGTGCCAGCAGTGCCTCCGGGACAGTCTACAATGAGCAGTTCTTC. Protein product: CASSASGTVYNEQFF.

The V gene is TRBV7-3, the J gene TRBJ1-1; no definite D call. CDR1 is SGHTA and CDR2 is FQGTGA in the germline V gene. V gave up 3 bases and J gave up 5 bases, with 10 bases separating them. The CDR3 is made up of 13 amino acids. CDR3 nucleotides: TGTGCCAGCAGCTTGAACGACGGAACTGAAGCTTTCTTT. Its protein is CASSLNDGTEAFF. Variable domain in full (rest from reference TRBV7-3 and TRBJ1-1): GAGVSQTPSNKVTEKGKYVELRCDPISGHTALYWYRQSLGQGPEFLIYFQGTGAADDSGLPNDRFFAVRPEGSVSTLKIQRTERGDSAVYLCASSLNDGTEAFFGQGTRLTVV.

The chain recombines TRBV5-1 with TRBJ2-3; D may correspond to TRBD1 or TRBD2 (5 bases each). This CDR3 contains 15 residues. Germline CDR1 and CDR2: SGHRS and YFSETQ. Trimming cost V 4 bases and J 5 bases, with 17 bases left between them. CDR3 in DNA: TGCGCCAGCAGCCTACTTCAGGGAGTGGGAGATACGCAGTATTTT. This translates into CASSLLQGVGDTQYF.

This clonotype is a singleton in its sample. The rearrangement joins TRBV30 to TRBJ2-6, with D perhaps TRBD2 (5 bases). Germline CDR1 GTSNPN, CDR2 SVGIG (reference sequence). Between the trimmed V and J ends, which lost 4 bases and 0 bases, there was a span of 10 bases. The CDR3 contains 15 residues. Here the CDR3 DNA reads TGTGCCTGGAACGAGGGAAGCTCTGGGGCCAACGTCCTGACTTTC. Protein: CAWNEGSSGANVLTF. Using reference TRBV30 and TRBJ2-6 for the parts outside the CDR3, the full variable domain is SQTIHQWPATLVQPVGSPLSLECTVEGTSNPNLYWYRQAAGRGLQLLFYSVGIGQISSEVPQNLSASRPQDRQFILSSKKLLLSDSGFYLCAWNEGSSGANVLTFGAGSRLTVL.

J is TRBJ2-2 and V is TRBV9; D ambiguous. The CDR3 is 14 amino acids. The V and J ends lost 2 bases and 4 bases respectively, with 9 bases between them. Germline V gene lookup returns CDR1 SGDLS and CDR2 YYNGEE. This CDR3 is CASSVWHGTGELFF. The DNA for the CDR3 is TGTGCCAGCAGCGTTTGGCACGGCACCGGGGAGCTGTTTTTT. Drawing the rest from reference TRBV9 and TRBJ2-2, the complete variable domain is DSGVTQTPKHLITATGQRVTLRCSPRSGDLSVYWYQQSLDQGLQFLIQYYNGEERAKGNILERFSAQQFPDLHSELNLSSLELGDSALYFCASSVWHGTGELFFGEGSRLTVL.

V gene TRBV3-1 combines with J gene TRBJ2-1; perhaps TRBD2 as D (6 bases). The germline V and J ends were trimmed by 1 base and 6 bases, with 16 bases remaining between them. The CDR3 has 16 amino acids. CDR1 is LGHDT and CDR2 is YNNKEL in the germline V gene (reference sequence). The CDR3 region has the DNA TGTGCCAGCAGCCAAGCCGTAGTGGAGGGGTCCAATGAGCAGTTCTTC. This gives the protein CASSQAVVEGSNEQFF.

This clonotype was recorded only once. The chain joins TRBV2 to TRBJ2-7; 7 nucleotides match TRBD1. The CDR3 totals 14 residues. Germline-derived CDR1 and CDR2 are SNHLY and FYNNEI. The J segment lost 1 base and the V segment lost 7 bases, leaving 7 bases of the junction unmatched. The CDR3 DNA is TGTGCCAGCAATTCCCGGGACAGTTCCTACGAGCAGTACTTC. This codes for CASNSRDSSYEQYF.